The sequence of this T cell receptor beta chain was determined in a study of T cell responses to AZD1222 COVID-19 vaccine. Overall study context: Both about-4-week and about-12-week second-dose recipients were combined.

Study conclusions and caveats: Donors were mostly white British, more females; clonal diversity possibly underestimated. A rise in Spike-specific TCR breadth and depth followed two AZD1222 doses. Spike-spanning, vaccine-associated CD4 TCRs were dominant at 160-218 and 743-854.

As for this clone: Antigen unknown.

The CDR3 is made up of 16 amino acids. The junction had 8 bases not matched to a gene; V was cut back by 0 bases and J by 8 bases. In germline, CDR1 is SGHNT, CDR2 YYREEE (reference sequence). Here immunoSEQ multiplex PCR was the method, and the copy in TCRdb shows in-frame clones only, minus some. The sample has about 180,000 clones, about 90% seen once. V and J are TRBV5-4 and TRBJ1-4; 9 bases agree with TRBD1. The sequencing here drew on peripheral blood, taken on day 0 of AZD1222 vaccination. The clonotype comes from an adult in good health. The CDR3 bases are TGTGCCAGCAGCTTGGCTGGTGGGACAGGGAGCGAAAAACTGTTTTTT. Translating gives CASSLAGGTGSEKLFF.